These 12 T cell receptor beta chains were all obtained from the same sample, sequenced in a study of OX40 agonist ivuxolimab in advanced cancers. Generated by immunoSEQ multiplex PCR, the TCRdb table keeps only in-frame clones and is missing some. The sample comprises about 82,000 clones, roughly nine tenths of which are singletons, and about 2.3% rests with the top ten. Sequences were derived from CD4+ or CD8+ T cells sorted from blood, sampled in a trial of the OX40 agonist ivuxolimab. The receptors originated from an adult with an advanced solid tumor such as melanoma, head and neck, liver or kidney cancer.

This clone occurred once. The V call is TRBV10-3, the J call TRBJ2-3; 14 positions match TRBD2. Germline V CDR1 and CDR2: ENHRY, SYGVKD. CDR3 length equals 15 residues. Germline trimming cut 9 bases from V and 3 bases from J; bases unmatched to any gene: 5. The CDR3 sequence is CAIGTSGRGTDTQYF. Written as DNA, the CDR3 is TGTGCCATAGGGACTAGCGGGAGAGGGACAGATACGCAGTATTTT.

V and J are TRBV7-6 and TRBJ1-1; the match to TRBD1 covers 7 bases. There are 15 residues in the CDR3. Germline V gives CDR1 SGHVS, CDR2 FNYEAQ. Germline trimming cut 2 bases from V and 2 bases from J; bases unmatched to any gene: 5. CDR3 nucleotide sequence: TGTGCCAGCAGCTTAAATTGGGACAGCAACACTGAAGCTTTCTTT. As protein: CASSLNWDSNTEAFF.

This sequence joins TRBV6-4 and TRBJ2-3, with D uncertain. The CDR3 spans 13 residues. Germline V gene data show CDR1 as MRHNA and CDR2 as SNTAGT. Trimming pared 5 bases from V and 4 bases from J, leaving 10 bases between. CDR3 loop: CASSSGPSDTQYF. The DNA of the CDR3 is TGTGCCAGCAGTTCAGGCCCATCAGATACGCAGTATTTT.

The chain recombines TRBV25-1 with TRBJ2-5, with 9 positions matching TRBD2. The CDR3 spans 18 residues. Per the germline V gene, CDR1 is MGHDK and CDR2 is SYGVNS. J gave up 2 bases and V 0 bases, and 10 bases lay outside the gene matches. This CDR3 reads CASSEYIPAGGRQETQYF. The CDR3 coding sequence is TGTGCCAGCAGTGAATATATCCCAGCGGGAGGACGGCAAGAGACCCAGTACTTC.

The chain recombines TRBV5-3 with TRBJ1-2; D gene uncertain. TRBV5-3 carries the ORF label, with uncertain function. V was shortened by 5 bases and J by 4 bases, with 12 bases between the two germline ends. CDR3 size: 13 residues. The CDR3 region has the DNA TGTGCCAGAAGACCCGCCCCGGCCTATGGCTACACCTTC. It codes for CARRPAPAYGYTF.

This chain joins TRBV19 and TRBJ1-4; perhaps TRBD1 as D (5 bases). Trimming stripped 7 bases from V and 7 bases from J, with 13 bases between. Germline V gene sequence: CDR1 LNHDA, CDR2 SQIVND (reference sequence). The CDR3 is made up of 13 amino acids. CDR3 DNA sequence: TGTGCCAGTACCCCATGGGGCAGTGAAAAACTGTTTTTT. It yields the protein CASTPWGSEKLFF. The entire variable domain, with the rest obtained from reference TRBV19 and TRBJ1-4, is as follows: DGGITQSPKYLFRKEGQNVTLSCEQNLNHDAMYWYRQDPGQGLRLIYYSQIVNDFQKGDIAEGYSVSREKKESFPLTVTSAQKNPTAFYLCASTPWGSEKLFFGSGTQLSVL.

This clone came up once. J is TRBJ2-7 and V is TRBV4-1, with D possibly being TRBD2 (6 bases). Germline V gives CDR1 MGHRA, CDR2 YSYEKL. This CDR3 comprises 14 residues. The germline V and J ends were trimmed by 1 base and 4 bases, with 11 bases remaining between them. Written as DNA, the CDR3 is TGCGCCAGCAGCCAAGTTAGCGGCCCGTACGAGCAGTACTTC. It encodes CASSQVSGPYEQYF.

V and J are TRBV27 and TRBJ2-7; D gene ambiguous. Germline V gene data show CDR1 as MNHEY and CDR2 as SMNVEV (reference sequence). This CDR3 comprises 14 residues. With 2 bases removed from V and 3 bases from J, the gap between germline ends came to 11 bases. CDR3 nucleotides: TGTGCCAGCAGTTTAAGGCAAGAGAGCTACGAGCAGTACTTC. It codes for CASSLRQESYEQYF.

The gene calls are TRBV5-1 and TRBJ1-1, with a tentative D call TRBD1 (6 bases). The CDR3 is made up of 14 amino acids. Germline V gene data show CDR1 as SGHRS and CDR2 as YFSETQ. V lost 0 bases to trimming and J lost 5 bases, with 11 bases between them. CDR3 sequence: CASSLEGGRTEAFF. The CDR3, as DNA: TGCGCCAGCAGCTTGGAAGGGGGGAGGACTGAAGCTTTCTTT.

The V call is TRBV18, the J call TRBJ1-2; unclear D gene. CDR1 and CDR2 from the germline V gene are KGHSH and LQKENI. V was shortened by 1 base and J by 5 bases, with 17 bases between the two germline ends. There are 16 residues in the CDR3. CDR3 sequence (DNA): TGTGCCAGCTCACCACAAGAGGGAGTCGGCCGGTATGGCTACACCTTC. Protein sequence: CASSPQEGVGRYGYTF. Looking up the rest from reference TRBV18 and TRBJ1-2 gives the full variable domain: NAGVMQNPRHLVRRRGQEARLRCSPMKGHSHVYWYRQLPEEGLKFMVYLQKENIIDESGMPKERFSAEFPKEGPSILRIQQVVRGDSAAYFCASSPQEGVGRYGYTFGSGTRLTVV.

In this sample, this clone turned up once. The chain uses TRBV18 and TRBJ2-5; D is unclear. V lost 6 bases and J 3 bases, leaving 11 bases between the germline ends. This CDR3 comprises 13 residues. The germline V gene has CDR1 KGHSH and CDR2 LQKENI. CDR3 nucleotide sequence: TGTGCCAGCTCCCTGGACCTGAAAGAGACCCAGTACTTC. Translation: CASSLDLKETQYF. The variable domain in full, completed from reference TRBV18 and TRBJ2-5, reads NAGVMQNPRHLVRRRGQEARLRCSPMKGHSHVYWYRQLPEEGLKFMVYLQKENIIDESGMPKERFSAEFPKEGPSILRIQQVVRGDSAAYFCASSLDLKETQYFGPGTRLLVL.

In DNA, the CDR3 is TGTGCCTGGAACGACGCAGGGGGGGGGAACACTGAAGCTTTCTTT. Translated: CAWNDAGGGNTEAFF. This chain joins TRBV30 and TRBJ1-1; 7 bases are a match to TRBD1. Germline CDR1 is GTSNPN and CDR2 is SVGIG (reference sequence). The V and J ends lost 4 bases and 1 base, in that order; junction bases with no gene match: 9. CDR3 length: 15 amino acids. The variable domain in full, with the rest retrieved from reference TRBV30 and TRBJ1-1, is SQTIHQWPATLVQPVGSPLSLECTVEGTSNPNLYWYRQAAGRGLQLLFYSVGIGQISSEVPQNLSASRPQDRQFILSSKKLLLSDSGFYLCAWNDAGGGNTEAFFGQGTRLTVV.